This T cell receptor beta chain derives from a study of control samples from healthy donors and cancer patients. Profiled with immunoSEQ multiplex PCR; TCRdb holds only in-frame clones, not every one. The table lists under 85,000 clones, roughly nine tenths of them singletons. The length of the CDR3 is 13 residues. Trimming took off 5 bases at V and 6 bases at J, with 8 bases between the two ends. Germline assignment: CDR1 SGHAT and CDR2 FQNNGV. V gene TRBV11-2 combines with J gene TRBJ1-6; D gene uncertain. The clonotype comes from a man aged 55 to 70 with colorectal cancer. The specimen sequenced was PBMCs. As DNA, the CDR3 is TGTGCCAGCAGCCCAGAGTTTAATTCACCCCTCCACTTT. This translates into CASSPEFNSPLHF.